These T cell receptor beta chains were read from a single sample in a study of OX40 agonist ivuxolimab in advanced cancers. Repertoires were generated with immunoSEQ multiplex PCR, while TCRdb's copy carries only in-frame clones and drops some. Among over 55,000 clones listed, around 84% were seen once. The source material was CD4+ or CD8+ T cells sorted from blood, sampled in a trial of the OX40 agonist ivuxolimab. The receptors here all came from an adult with an advanced solid tumor such as melanoma, head and neck, liver or kidney cancer. Each CDR3 is given with its conserved first and last residue. The order of the fields is clone size, D gene, J gene, V gene, CDR3 protein, CDR3 DNA. D genes are given only for firm matches. The size entry is marked missing in some rows and otherwise reads once, few, many or a size class.

>NA|NA|TRBJ2-5|TRBV21-1
CASRDRGPETQYF
TGTGCCAGCAGGGACAGGGGGCCAGAGACCCAGTACTTC
>NA|TRBD2|TRBJ2-1|TRBV4-2
CASSQGTSGADEQFF
TGTGCCAGCAGCCAGGGGACTAGCGGAGCTGATGAGCAGTTCTTC
>NA|NA|TRBJ2-7|TRBV11-3
CASSSWDGSDEQYF
TGTGCCAGCAGCTCTTGGGATGGGTCCGACGAGCAGTACTTC
>NA|NA|TRBJ2-7|TRBV28
CASRAAGSLYEQYF
TGTGCCAGCAGGGCGGCGGGCTCACTCTACGAGCAGTACTTC
>NA|TRBD2|TRBJ2-7|TRBV7-2
CASSYSGRGRYEQYF
TGTGCCAGCAGCTACAGCGGGAGGGGACGCTACGAGCAGTACTTC
>NA|TRBD2|TRBJ2-7|TRBV29-1
CSVWTSGNEQYF
TGCAGCGTGTGGACTAGCGGGAACGAGCAGTACTTC
>NA|NA|TRBJ1-2|TRBV30
CAWSVGGSGGGYTF
TGTGCCTGGAGTGTAGGCGGGAGCGGAGGTGGCTACACCTTC
>NA|NA|TRBJ2-7|TRBV5-8
CASSLVGQGPYEQYF
TGTGCCAGCAGCTTGGTAGGGCAGGGACCCTACGAGCAGTACTTC
>once|TRBD1|TRBJ2-3|TRBV28
CAINPDRGRSDTQYF
TGTGCCATCAACCCGGACAGGGGGCGTTCAGATACGCAGTATTTT
>NA|NA|TRBJ2-7|TRBV28
CATKGRSYEQYF
TGTGCCACCAAGGGGCGGTCGTACGAGCAGTACTTC
>NA|NA|TRBJ2-6|TRBV7-8
CASSLTAVGANVLTF
TGTGCCAGCAGCTTAACGGCGGTGGGGGCCAACGTCCTGACTTTC
>NA|NA|TRBJ2-7|TRBV7-2
CASKKGGLSYEQYF
TGTGCCAGCAAAAAGGGGGGACTTTCCTACGAGCAGTACTTC
>NA|TRBD2|TRBJ2-7|TRBV7-2
CASSRYHSGSGYEQYF
TGTGCCAGCAGCCGATATCATAGCGGGAGTGGGTACGAGCAGTACTTC
>NA|NA|TRBJ1-1|TRBV27
CASSSNPGRANTEAFF
TGTGCCAGCAGTTCAAACCCGGGGAGGGCGAACACTGAAGCTTTCTTT
>NA|TRBD1|TRBJ2-7|TRBV28
CASSFDRTGGYEQYF
TGTGCCAGCAGTTTCGATCGGACAGGGGGCTACGAGCAGTACTTC
>once|TRBD1|TRBJ2-2|TRBV10-1
CASRLVGKQGPGELFF
TGCGCCAGCAGATTGGTTGGTAAACAGGGGCCCGGGGAGCTGTTTTTT
>NA|NA|TRBJ2-1|TRBV19
CASSIDRGENNEQFF
TGTGCCAGTAGTATAGACAGGGGCGAAAACAATGAGCAGTTCTTC
>NA|NA|TRBJ1-1|TRBV6-1
CASSETILNTEAFF
TGTGCCAGCAGTGAGACGATCTTGAACACTGAAGCTTTCTTT
>few|TRBD2|TRBJ2-7|TRBV4-3
CASSQDKSGTSKYF
TGCGCCAGCAGCCAAGATAAGAGCGGGACTAGCAAATACTTC
>NA|NA|TRBJ2-3|TRBV5-6
CASSLSNRRSTDTQYF
TGTGCCAGCAGCTTGAGTAACAGACGGAGCACAGATACGCAGTATTTT
>NA|NA|TRBJ2-1|TRBV7-2
CASSSPTESQFF
TGTGCCAGCAGCTCCCCGACAGAATCCCAGTTCTTC
>NA|NA|TRBJ2-5|TRBV13
CASSFQVQETQYF
TGTGCCAGCAGCTTTCAAGTCCAAGAGACCCAGTACTTC
>NA|NA|TRBJ1-2|TRBV19
CASSIDPSSNYGYTF
TGTGCCAGTAGTATAGATCCTTCATCTAACTATGGCTACACCTTC
>NA|NA|TRBJ1-2|TRBV25-1
CASSEYRGHGYTF
TGTGCCAGCAGTGAATACAGGGGACACGGCTACACCTTC
>once|NA|TRBJ1-3|TRBV10-1
CASSESRRRNTIYF
TGCGCCAGCAGTGAGTCGAGGCGGAGAAACACCATATATTTT
>NA|TRBD2|TRBJ2-5|TRBV4-1
CASSQDRRPGLAGAGETQYF
TGCGCCAGCAGCCAAGACCGACGACCTGGACTAGCGGGCGCTGGCGAGACCCAGTACTTC
>few|NA|TRBJ1-2|TRBV14
CASSQIDRGYGYTF
TGTGCCAGCAGCCAAATTGATAGGGGGTATGGCTACACCTTC
>NA|NA|TRBJ1-3|TRBV7-8
CASSLGLLDTIYF
TGTGCCAGCAGCCTAGGGTTGTTGGACACCATATATTTT
>NA|TRBD2|TRBJ2-7|TRBV5-1
CASSPLAGSYEQYF
TGCGCCAGCAGCCCTTTAGCGGGCTCCTACGAGCAGTACTTC
>few|NA|TRBJ1-1|TRBV5-1
CASSLGWTEAFF
TGCGCCAGCAGCTTGGGGTGGACTGAAGCTTTCTTT
>NA|NA|TRBJ1-2|TRBV14
CASSPGDGYTF
TGTGCCAGCAGCCCAGGGGATGGCTACACCTTC
>medium-sized|TRBD2|TRBJ2-2|TRBV4-3
CASSQPVGLAGPGELFF
TGCGCCAGCAGCCAACCGGTAGGACTAGCGGGTCCTGGGGAGCTGTTTTTT